This T cell receptor beta chain was sequenced during a study of tumor-infiltrating lymphocytes in localized non-small cell lung cancer. Overall study context: Each patient gave resected tumor and non-adjacent uninvolved lung tissue. The study's findings and limits: TCR sequencing covered a subset of patients with enough tissue. T-cell fraction did not differ between immunotypes IM1 and IM2. Higher tumor T cell infiltration than in uninvolved lung was supported by TCRbeta sequencing.

V was clipped by 2 bases and J by 0 bases, with 11 bases between them. The CDR3 contains 17 residues. Germline CDR1 is SNHLY and CDR2 is FYNNEI. Produced via immunoSEQ multiplex PCR; TCRdb's table is partial and in-frame only. The table lists several thousand clones, 81% of them singletons, with more than 8% in the top ten. Points on this clone: Antigen unknown.

The sample consisted of uninvolved lung tissue not adjacent to the tumor. The TCR was taken from a human donor with non-small cell lung cancer. This chain uses TRBV2 with TRBJ2-6; D unresolved. CDR3 in DNA: TGTGCCAGCAGTGAATCTAGGCTCCGCTCTGGGGCCAACGTCCTGACTTTC. Translated: CASSESRLRSGANVLTF.